This TCR beta chain was captured in a study of cytomegalovirus exposure and HLA in healthy donors. Overall study results and limits: The number of N-insertions in an Asian-associated ancestry cluster was reportedly below the roughly 700-donor mean in a later analysis. Analysis was carried out at a later point, and it linked a missense DCLRE1C variant to TCR beta V- and J-gene trimming. As immune exposure information, only CMV serostatus was available.

Concerning this clone itself: Antigen: not known.

This CDR3 has 17 amino acids. The V and J ends lost 4 bases and 3 bases, in that order; junction bases with no gene match: 11. Germline V gene data show CDR1 as SEHNR and CDR2 as FQNEAQ (reference sequence). The PCR used 60 Vbeta and 13 Jbeta primers. Per the original methods: The count from a later analysis was tens of millions of unique TCR beta chains, about 9.9 million of them shared. Clones were read by immunoSEQ multiplex PCR, and TCRdb kept only the in-frame ones, dropping some. That table is the source of V, J and clone size, and D and trimming were worked out from the DNA. In the table there are 150,000 to 200,000 clones, approximately 84% of which are singletons.

The chain joins TRBV7-9 to TRBJ2-3, with 9 bases aligning to TRBD2. This TCR was sampled from a woman aged 30 to 39 in good health and CMV-seropositive. The specimen sequenced was PBMCs. CDR3 sequence: CASSSPRSGRLTDTQYF. CDR3 DNA sequence: TGTGCCAGCAGCTCCCCCCGTAGCGGGAGATTAACAGATACGCAGTATTTT.